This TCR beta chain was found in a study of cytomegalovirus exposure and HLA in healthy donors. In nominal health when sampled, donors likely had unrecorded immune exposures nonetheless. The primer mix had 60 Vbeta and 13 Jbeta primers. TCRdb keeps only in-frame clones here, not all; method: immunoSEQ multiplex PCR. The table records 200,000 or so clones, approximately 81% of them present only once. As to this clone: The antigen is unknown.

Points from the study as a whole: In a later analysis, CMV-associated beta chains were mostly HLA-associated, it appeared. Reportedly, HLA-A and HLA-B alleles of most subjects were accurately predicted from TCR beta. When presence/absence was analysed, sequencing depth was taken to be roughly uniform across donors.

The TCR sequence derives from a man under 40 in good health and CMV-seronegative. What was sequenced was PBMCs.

DNA for the CDR3: TGCGCCAGCAGCTTGGTCCCGCAGGGTCTTACAGATACGCAGTATTTT. Protein sequence: CASSLVPQGLTDTQYF. The rearrangement joins TRBV5-1 to TRBJ2-3, with D maybe TRBD1 (5 bases). The V end lost 0 bases, the J end lost 3 bases, and 14 bases lay between the germline ends. CDR3 length: 16 amino acids. Per germline, CDR1 SGHRS and CDR2 YFSETQ.